Shown below are 19 T cell receptor beta chains from a single sample sequenced in a study of shared clonotypes between healthy human individuals. TCRdb's table, derived via immunoSEQ multiplex PCR, lists solely in-frame clones and lacks some. In the table there are over a million clones, around 78% of which are singletons. The sample consisted of memory CD4+ T cells from PBMCs. Subset reported: CD45RA-negative fraction. These receptors were taken from a man aged 18 to 30 in good health. Some clones in this sample may be carry-over from other donors' samples.

The J gene is TRBJ1-1, the V gene TRBV14, with D tentatively TRBD1 (6 bases). Per the germline V gene, CDR1 is SGHDN and CDR2 is FVKESK. CDR3 size: 15 residues. V lost 1 base to trimming and J lost 5 bases, with 14 bases between them. The CDR3 is CASSQVGGRLTEAFF. The CDR3 DNA is TGTGCCAGCAGCCAAGTCGGGGGCCGGCTAACTGAAGCTTTCTTT. Together with reference TRBV14 and TRBJ1-1, the CDR3 gives the full variable domain: EAGVTQFPSHSVIEKGQTVTLRCDPISGHDNLYWYRRVMGKEIKFLLHFVKESKQDESGMPNNRFLAERTGGTYSTLKVQPAELEDSGVYFCASSQVGGRLTEAFFGQGTRLTVV.

The chain couples TRBV27 to TRBJ2-1, with D possibly TRBD2 on 5 matching bases. The CDR3 contains 16 residues. From germline, CDR1 is MNHEY and CDR2 SMNVEV (reference sequence). Between the trimmed V and J ends, which lost 2 bases and 2 bases, there was a span of 13 bases. CDR3 amino acids: CASSLRRASTYNEQFF. The CDR3 bases are TGTGCCAGCAGTTTAAGGCGGGCTAGCACCTACAATGAGCAGTTCTTC.

V gene TRBV9 combines with J gene TRBJ2-6; D possibly uses TRBD1 or TRBD2 (5 bases each). Germline values: CDR1 SGDLS, CDR2 YYNGEE. The CDR3 runs 14 residues. V gave up 6 bases and J gave up 0 bases, with 7 bases separating them. The CDR3 sequence: CASTGTSGANVLTF. CDR3 sequence (DNA): TGTGCCAGCACAGGGACCTCTGGGGCCAACGTCCTGACTTTC.

The chain has TRBV28 and TRBJ2-4, with D possibly being TRBD1 or TRBD2 (5 bases each). Germline V CDR1 and CDR2: MDHEN, SYDVKM. This CDR3 is built from 16 residues. Trimming shortened V by 6 bases and J by 7 bases, and 22 bases separated the two germline ends. The CDR3 sequence is CASSKTGTTTANIQYF. The CDR3 bases are TGTGCCAGCAGCAAAACCGGGACCACAACGGCGAACATTCAGTACTTC.

The genes are TRBV4-1 and TRBJ1-5; a possible D gene is TRBD1 (6 bases). The V gene's germline CDR1 is MGHRA and CDR2 YSYEKL. This CDR3 has 17 residues. The V gene lost 1 base and the J gene lost 0 bases, with 13 bases spanning the gap. CDR3 DNA: TGCGCCAGCAGCCAAGGCCTCGGACAGTATAGCAATCAGCCCCAGCATTTT. Its protein is CASSQGLGQYSNQPQHF.

The chain employs TRBV5-8 and TRBJ2-3; D is possibly TRBD2 (6 bases). Germline-derived CDR1 and CDR2 are SGHTS and YDEGEE. The CDR3 extends over 16 amino acids. V was shortened by 1 base and J by 4 bases, with 16 bases between the two germline ends. The CDR3 nucleotides are TGTGCCAGCAGCTTGCTCCCGGGGGTCGCGGCAGATACGCAGTATTTT. Its translation: CASSLLPGVAADTQYF.

The chain combines TRBV6-1 with TRBJ2-1; TRBD1 agrees at 8 bases. V gave up 4 bases and J gave up 0 bases; unmatched junction bases: 8. CDR1 and CDR2 (germline): MNHNS, SASEGT. The length of the CDR3 is 17 residues. The CDR3 coding sequence is TGTGCCAGCAGTGCAGGGGGCTTCCCGAGCTCCTACAATGAGCAGTTCTTC. Translation gives CASSAGGFPSSYNEQFF.

The rearrangement uses TRBV19 and TRBJ1-5, with D maybe TRBD1 (5 bases). Germline V gene lookup returns CDR1 LNHDA and CDR2 SQIVND (reference sequence). V dropped 5 bases and J dropped 6 bases, with 11 bases sitting between them. The CDR3 totals 13 residues. The CDR3 region has the DNA TGTGCCAGTAGTTCATATAGGGGTCAGCCCCAGCATTTT. This translates into CASSSYRGQPQHF. Based on the CDR3 plus reference TRBV19 and TRBJ1-5, the full variable domain is DGGITQSPKYLFRKEGQNVTLSCEQNLNHDAMYWYRQDPGQGLRLIYYSQIVNDFQKGDIAEGYSVSREKKESFPLTVTSAQKNPTAFYLCASSSYRGQPQHFGDGTRLSIL.

CDR3 in DNA: TGTGCCAGCAGCTTGAGGCGCGGCGGCACAGATACGCAGTATTTT. This encodes CASSLRRGGTDTQYF. This chain uses TRBV5-6 with TRBJ2-3; D remains unclear. Trimming shortened V by 1 base and J by 1 base, and 10 bases separated the two germline ends. The CDR3 totals 15 residues. The germline CDR1 and CDR2 sequences are SGHDT and YYEEEE.

The chain has TRBV19 and TRBJ1-3; D is undetermined. The V end was cut by 4 bases, the J end by 8 bases, with 12 bases between. The CDR3 totals 13 residues. From germline, CDR1 is LNHDA and CDR2 SQIVND (reference sequence). CDR3 residues: CASSTDLEDTIYF. DNA of the CDR3: TGTGCCAGTAGTACCGACTTGGAGGACACCATATATTTT.

The DNA for the CDR3 is TGTGCCAGCAGCCCGCGGACAGGGGCTGGGGAGACCCAGTACTTC. Its protein is CASSPRTGAGETQYF. The chain combines TRBV11-2 with TRBJ2-5; 9 positions match TRBD1. J gave up 5 bases and V 5 bases, and 9 bases lay outside the gene matches. This CDR3 is 15 amino acids long. Germline CDR1 SGHAT, CDR2 FQNNGV.

J is TRBJ2-5 and V is TRBV15, with a weak D call TRBD2 (6 bases). Germline CDR1 and CDR2: LNHNV and YYDKDF (reference sequence). Trimming took 0 bases from V and 2 from J, leaving 13 bases between them. This CDR3 spans 16 amino acids. The CDR3 region is CATSRDPQAGQETQYF. CDR3 coding DNA: TGTGCCACCAGCAGAGACCCCCAGGCGGGGCAAGAGACCCAGTACTTC.

The V and J genes are TRBV7-2 and TRBJ2-7; 9 bases are a match to TRBD2. The V segment lost 2 bases and the J segment 4 bases; nucleotides outside the gene matches: 9. This CDR3 has 16 residues. CDR1 is SGHTA and CDR2 is FQGNSA in the germline V gene. The CDR3 DNA is TGTGCCAGCAGCTTATCTAGCGGGGCCACTCTTTACGAGCAGTACTTC. Its protein product is CASSLSSGATLYEQYF.

The chain couples TRBV4-1 to TRBJ1-5; 7 bases align to TRBD1. The junction had 12 bases not matched to a gene; V was cut back by 4 bases and J by 3 bases. This CDR3 is 17 amino acids long. The germline CDR1 and CDR2 sequences are MGHRA and YSYEKL. The CDR3, as DNA: TGCGCCAGCAGCCGAGGGAGACAGGGATCCGTCAATCAGCCCCAGCATTTT. Translated: CASSRGRQGSVNQPQHF.

This clone turned up a few times. The chain couples TRBV6-1 to TRBJ2-7; D is ambiguous. The length of the CDR3 is 13 residues. Trimming left V 6 bases short and J 3 bases short, with 12 bases between. Germline loops: CDR1 MNHNS, CDR2 SASEGT. The CDR3 nucleotides read TGTGCCAGCAGAAAAACAGCACTCTACGAGCAGTACTTC. Encoded protein: CASRKTALYEQYF.

The rearrangement uses TRBV30 and TRBJ2-1; maybe TRBD2 (6 bases). The CDR3 length is 15 residues. The ends were cut back, 4 bases at V and 2 bases at J, with 15 bases in the middle. Germline V CDR1 and CDR2: GTSNPN, SVGIG (reference sequence). The CDR3 sequence is CAWNRAGLAYNEQFF. CDR3 nucleotides: TGTGCCTGGAACAGAGCGGGTCTGGCCTACAATGAGCAGTTCTTC. The whole variable domain, remainder taken from reference TRBV30 and TRBJ2-1, is SQTIHQWPATLVQPVGSPLSLECTVEGTSNPNLYWYRQAAGRGLQLLFYSVGIGQISSEVPQNLSASRPQDRQFILSSKKLLLSDSGFYLCAWNRAGLAYNEQFFGPGTRLTVL.

The gene calls are TRBV28 and TRBJ2-7, with D possibly being TRBD1 (6 bases). CDR1 is MDHEN, CDR2 SYDVKM, per germline. The CDR3 has 12 amino acids. V lost 7 bases and J lost 12, with 19 bases in between. The CDR3 sequence: CASISEGTGWYF. The CDR3 DNA is TGTGCCAGCATCTCCGAGGGAACAGGGTGGTACTTC.

V usage is TRBV5-1 and J usage is TRBJ2-5; D is ambiguous. V shed 0 bases and J shed 1 base, with 7 bases lying between them. Germline CDR1 is SGHRS and CDR2 is YFSETQ. The CDR3 is made up of 14 amino acids. The CDR3 DNA sequence: TGCGCCAGCAGCTTGGATTCCAGCCAAGAGACCCAGTACTTC. It codes for CASSLDSSQETQYF.

This sequence joins TRBV28 and TRBJ2-6; TRBD1 matches 8 bases. This CDR3 has 19 residues. Trimming cost V 4 bases and J 0 bases; bases outside gene matches: 11. Germline values: CDR1 MDHEN, CDR2 SYDVKM. CDR3 bases: TGTGCCAGCAGTTCCCTCGGGTACAGGGGGGACTCTGGGGCCAACGTCCTGACTTTC. This gives the protein CASSSLGYRGDSGANVLTF.